This T cell receptor beta chain was observed in a study of molecular identifiers for immune sequencing clone quantification. On this clonotype: Antigen: not known. The junction differs from germline at one of its ends, possibly a read error.

The CDR3 is 13 residues long. The germline gives CDR1 PRHDT, CDR2 FYEKMQ (reference sequence). TCRdb analysed the PCR reads with MiXCR anew, one entry per CDR3 protein. The repertoire holds over 600,000 distinct CDR3 sequences, with 15% to 20% as singletons. Study results and caveats: In naive cells, clones above 20 RNA copies held under 1% of molecules, whereas in effector cells they held over 97%.

Libraries for naive CD8 T cells, which were made from approximately 20,000 to 980,000 sorted cells, drew on 10%, 30% or 50% of the RNA. Sorting selected naive CD8 T cells with a CD8+CD4-CCR7+CD45RA+ phenotype. The clonotype comes from a human donor in good health. Some libraries in this study had Jurkat cell RNA spiked in. The V call is TRBV13, the J call TRBJ1-1, with no clear D. Specimen: naive CD8+ T cells from blood, with Jurkat cell RNA spiked in. The subset denotes: FACS-sorted CD8+CD4-CCR7+CD45RA+ naive T cells. CDR3 loop: CASSLAGNTEASF. For the CDR3, the DNA is TGTGCCAGCAGCTTAGCAGGTAACACTGAAGCTTCCTTT. Using reference TRBV13 and TRBJ1-1 for the parts outside the CDR3, the full variable domain is AAGVIQSPRHLIKEKRETATLKCYPIPRHDTVYWYQQGPGQDPQFLISFYEKMQSDKGSIPDRFSAQQFSDYHSELNMSSLELGDSALYFCASSLAGNTEASFGQGTRLTVV.